This T cell receptor beta chain was sequenced during a study of cytotoxic CD8 clonotypes in ibrutinib-treated CLL (dated by TCRdb to 2020 to 2022). Broadly, across the study: In this cohort, some 16 patients were treatment-naive and some 10 were relapsed/refractory, while about 18 had unmutated IGHV. Responses were partial in roughly 25 patients and complete in 2; after median approximately 69 months follow-up, about 14 stayed in remission and around 12 progressed. Samples at response were collected after a median of roughly twelve months of treatment, with a range of about 6 to 40 months. Samples averaged 255,043 productive templates and tens of thousands of productive rearrangements. Longitudinal samples were available for about 30% of the 86 trial participants. Cryopreserved peripheral blood mononuclear cells were collected at three points: before therapy, at response, and at either sustained remission or disease progression. Every sample from remission and from progressive disease was obtained while the patients were still on ibrutinib. Points the paper makes about the study in general: At baseline, clonality was higher than in age-matched healthy donors and showed a strong correlation with circulating CD8+ T-cell counts. Public clonotypes were rare and either contracted or stayed stable during treatment, and the rise in clonality at ibrutinib response reflected the expansion of private clonotypes. Lymph node repertoires were not examined, and the timing of sampling was not matched between patients in sustained remission and those whose disease progressed. At ibrutinib response clonality went up, during sustained remission it held steady, and at progression it dropped back toward baseline.

A MiSeq instrument was used for deep resolution sequencing, which targeted depths ranging from 1 in 1 million up to 1 in 200,000 T cells, with coverage averaging 10x for each clonotype. The immunoSEQ hsTCRB Kit was used to generate the TCR beta libraries. The source study handled its data this way. Data were analyzed with ImmunoSEQ Data Assistant and ImmunoSEQ Analyzer, with V, D and J genes assigned per IMGT definitions. Clonality was computed as one minus normalized Shannon entropy of productive rearrangement frequencies, ranging from 0 to 1. Only overrepresented clonotypes making up at least 0.05% of the repertoire of each patient were included in the public clonotype analysis. Some twelve repertoires from age-matched healthy donors, obtained from immuneACCESS, served as clonality controls. As stored in TCRdb, this immuneACCESS dataset retains in-frame rearrangements with V and J assigned. A fraction of the clones does not appear; measured against another copy, unresolved V genes explain less than half of the discrepancy, and the remainder lacks a known reason. V, J and clone size are those of that table, while D and trimming were read from the DNA. This sample is represented by around 70,000 clones; about nine tenths of them were singletons. Approximately 3% of the sample is held by the ten biggest clonotypes.

The CDR3 contains 17 residues, cysteine and phenylalanine counted. CDR3 DNA is the only sequence kept; it has 51 bases, read in frame from the first base. Ends trimmed: V by 5 bases, J by 3 bases; bases unmatched to a gene: 14. From the germline V gene, CDR1 is SGHTA and CDR2 is FQGNSA. Regarding this clone: The specificity of this receptor is unknown. No base quality information exists; no much larger clone differs at one position.

Explained via the paper, the time point label denotes: about eleven months on ibrutinib. For TCR beta library preparation, 2 to 2.5 micrograms of genomic DNA were isolated from cryopreserved PBMCs. High-throughput TCR beta sequencing was performed on longitudinal blood samples from CLL patients receiving ibrutinib monotherapy. The patients took part in an open-label, single-center phase 2 trial of ibrutinib monotherapy. Sequences were derived from PBMCs, sampled after 12 months of ibrutinib treatment. The receptor comes from a human donor with chronic lymphocytic leukemia. This chain joins TRBV7-2 to TRBJ2-7, and 9 bases in between align with TRBD1. At the DNA level, the sequence is TGTGCCAGCAGCGCCCGACCGGGACAGGGAGGGAACTACGAGCAGTACTTC. Its protein is CASSARPGQGGNYEQYF.